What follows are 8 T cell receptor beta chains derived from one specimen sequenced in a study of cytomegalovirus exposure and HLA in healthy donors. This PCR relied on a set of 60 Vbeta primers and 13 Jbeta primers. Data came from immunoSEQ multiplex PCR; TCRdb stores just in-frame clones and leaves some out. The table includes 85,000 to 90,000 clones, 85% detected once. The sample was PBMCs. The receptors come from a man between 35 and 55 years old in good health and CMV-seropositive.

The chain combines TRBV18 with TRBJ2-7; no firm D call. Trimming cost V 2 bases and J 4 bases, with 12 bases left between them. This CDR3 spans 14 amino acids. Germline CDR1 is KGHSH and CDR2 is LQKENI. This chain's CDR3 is CASSPSAAFYEQYF. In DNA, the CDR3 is TGTGCCAGCTCACCATCGGCGGCCTTTTACGAGCAGTACTTC.

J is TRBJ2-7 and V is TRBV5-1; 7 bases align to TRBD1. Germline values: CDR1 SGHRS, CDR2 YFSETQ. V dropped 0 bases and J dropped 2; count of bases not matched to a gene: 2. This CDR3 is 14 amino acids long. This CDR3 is CASSLDGTAYEQYF. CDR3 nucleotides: TGCGCCAGCAGCTTGGATGGGACAGCCTACGAGCAGTACTTC.

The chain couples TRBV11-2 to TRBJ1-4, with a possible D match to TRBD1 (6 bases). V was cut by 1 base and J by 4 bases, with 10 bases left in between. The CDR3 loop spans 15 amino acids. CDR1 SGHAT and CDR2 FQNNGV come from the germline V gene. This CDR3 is CASSLGGQYNEKLFF. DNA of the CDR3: TGTGCCAGCAGCTTAGGCGGACAGTATAATGAAAAACTGTTTTTT.

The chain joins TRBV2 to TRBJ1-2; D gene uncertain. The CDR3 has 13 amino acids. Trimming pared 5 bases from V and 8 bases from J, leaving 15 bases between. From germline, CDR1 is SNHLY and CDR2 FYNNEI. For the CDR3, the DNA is TGTGCCAGCAGTTCGAAGTCTCCGGGGGGCTACACCTTC. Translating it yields CASSSKSPGGYTF.

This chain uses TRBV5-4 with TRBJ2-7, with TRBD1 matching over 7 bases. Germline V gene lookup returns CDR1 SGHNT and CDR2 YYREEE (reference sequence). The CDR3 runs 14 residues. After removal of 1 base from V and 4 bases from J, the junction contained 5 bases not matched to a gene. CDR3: CASSLIDRAYEQYF. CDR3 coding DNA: TGTGCCAGCAGCTTGATCGACAGGGCTTACGAGCAGTACTTC.

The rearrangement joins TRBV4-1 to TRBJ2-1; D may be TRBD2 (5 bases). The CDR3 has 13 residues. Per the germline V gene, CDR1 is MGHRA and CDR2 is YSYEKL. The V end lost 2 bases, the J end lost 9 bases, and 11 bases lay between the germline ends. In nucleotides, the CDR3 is TGCGCCAGCAGCCAATACGGACTGGGTGAGCAGTTCTTC. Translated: CASSQYGLGEQFF.

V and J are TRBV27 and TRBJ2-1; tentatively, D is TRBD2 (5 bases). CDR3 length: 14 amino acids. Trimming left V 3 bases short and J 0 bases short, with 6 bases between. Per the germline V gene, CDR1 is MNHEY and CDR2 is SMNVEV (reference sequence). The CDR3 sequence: CASSLGSSYNEQFF. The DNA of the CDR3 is TGTGCCAGCAGTTTGGGGAGCTCCTACAATGAGCAGTTCTTC.

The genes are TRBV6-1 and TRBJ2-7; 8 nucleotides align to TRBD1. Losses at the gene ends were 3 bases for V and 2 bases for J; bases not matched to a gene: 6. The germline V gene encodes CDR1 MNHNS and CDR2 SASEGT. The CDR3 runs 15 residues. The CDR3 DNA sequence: TGTGCCAGCAGTGAGTCCGGGACAGGACCCTACGAGCAGTACTTC. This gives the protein CASSESGTGPYEQYF.